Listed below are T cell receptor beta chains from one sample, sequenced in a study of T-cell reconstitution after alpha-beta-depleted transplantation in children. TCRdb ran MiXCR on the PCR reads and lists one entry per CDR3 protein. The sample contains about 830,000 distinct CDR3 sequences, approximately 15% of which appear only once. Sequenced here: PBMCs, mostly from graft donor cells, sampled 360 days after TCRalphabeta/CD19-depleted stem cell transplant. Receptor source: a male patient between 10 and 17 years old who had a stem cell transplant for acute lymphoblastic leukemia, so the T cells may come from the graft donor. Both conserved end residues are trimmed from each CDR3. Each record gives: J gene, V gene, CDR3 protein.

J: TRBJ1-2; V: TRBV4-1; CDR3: ASSQVGGANYGYT
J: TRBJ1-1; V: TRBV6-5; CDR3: ASSYSRHLEAF
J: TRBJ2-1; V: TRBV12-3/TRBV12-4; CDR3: ASIIGGGRSWNEQF
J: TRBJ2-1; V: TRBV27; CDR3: ASSLDRPRKQF
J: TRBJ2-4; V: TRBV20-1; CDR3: SQSGIAKNIQY
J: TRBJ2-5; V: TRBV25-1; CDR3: ASSWGVGGAQETQY
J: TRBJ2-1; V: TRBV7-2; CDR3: ASSSDGYDNEQF
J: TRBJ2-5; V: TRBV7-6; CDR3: ASSSSASVSGETQY
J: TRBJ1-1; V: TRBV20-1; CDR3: SALDRVGTEAF
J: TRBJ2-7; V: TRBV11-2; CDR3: ASSLRTAPRNEQY
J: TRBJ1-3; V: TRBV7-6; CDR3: ASSLEGQRWNTIY
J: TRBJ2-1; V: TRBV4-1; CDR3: ASSQDLAGLDNEQF
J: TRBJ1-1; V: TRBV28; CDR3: ASSFGRGWGTEAF
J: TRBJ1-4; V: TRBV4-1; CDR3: ASSHLVGQLATNEKLF
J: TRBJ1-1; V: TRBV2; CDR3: ASSVGTADLNTEAF
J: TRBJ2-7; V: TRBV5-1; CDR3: ASSFASGTPEQY
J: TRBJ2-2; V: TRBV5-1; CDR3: ASDPGQLNTGELF
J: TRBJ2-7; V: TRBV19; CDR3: ASRSRAGIYEQY
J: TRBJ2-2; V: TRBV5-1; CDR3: ASSLLQGAGELF
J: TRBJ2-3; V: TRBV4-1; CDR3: ASSQVAGRTDTQY
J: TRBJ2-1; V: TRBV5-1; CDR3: ASSSGLVGYNEQF
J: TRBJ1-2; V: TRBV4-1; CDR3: ASSQVSQVFSYGYT
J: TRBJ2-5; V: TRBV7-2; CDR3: ASSFGGGGETQY
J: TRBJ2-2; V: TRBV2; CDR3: ASSFGLVGTGELF
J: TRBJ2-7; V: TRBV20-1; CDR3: SAQTFRDRSYEQY
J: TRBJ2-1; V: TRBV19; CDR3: ASTLAGGPHEQF
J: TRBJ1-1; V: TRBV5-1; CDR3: ASSLSGTGGTEAF
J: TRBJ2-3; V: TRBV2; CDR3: ASSESREVTDTQY
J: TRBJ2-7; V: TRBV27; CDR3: ASSSRGNSYEQY